These 11 T cell receptor beta chains were all obtained from the same sample, sequenced in a study of CD8+ T cells in alopecia areata. The authors extracted RNA and reverse transcribed it into cDNA as the sequencing template. The table came from immunoSEQ multiplex PCR; TCRdb's copy has only in-frame clones and leaves some out. The table includes fewer than 150,000 clones, around two fifths detected once. The sample comprised CD4+ T cells sorted from blood. These receptors were taken from a human donor with alopecia areata.

This clone has just a few counts. The chain recombines TRBV28 with TRBJ2-2; either TRBD1 or TRBD2 may supply D (5 bases each). Per the germline V gene, CDR1 is MDHEN and CDR2 is SYDVKM. Trimming removed 3 bases from V and 7 bases from J, with 9 bases in between. The CDR3 spans 13 residues. This chain's CDR3 is CASSLGVNGELFF. CDR3 DNA: TGTGCCAGCAGTTTGGGGGTGAACGGGGAGCTGTTTTTT.

The rearrangement uses TRBV29-1 and TRBJ1-4, with 7 bases lining up with TRBD1. Germline loops: CDR1 SQVTM, CDR2 ANQGSEA. This CDR3 has 16 residues. Losses at the gene ends were 1 base for V and 10 bases for J; bases not matched to a gene: 15. The CDR3 region is CSVEVHSDRPQGKLFF. The CDR3 DNA follows: TGCAGCGTTGAAGTCCACTCGGACAGGCCGCAGGGAAAACTGTTTTTT.

The V call is TRBV20-1, the J call TRBJ2-1; D gene ambiguous. Germline-derived CDR1 and CDR2 are DFQATT and SNEGSKA (reference sequence). Trimming removed 2 bases from V and 6 bases from J, with 2 bases in between. This CDR3 has 10 residues. The CDR3 DNA is TGCAGTGCTAGATTCAATGAGCAGTTCTTC. This gives the protein CSARFNEQFF.

This clone was detected only a few times. The chain carries TRBV7-2 and TRBJ2-7; D is undetermined. In germline, CDR1 is SGHTA, CDR2 FQGNSA. Trimming left V 2 bases short and J 0 bases short, with 14 bases between. The CDR3 is made up of 16 amino acids. The chain's CDR3 is CASSLLGGTASYEQYF. In DNA, the CDR3 is TGTGCCAGCAGCTTATTGGGCGGTACGGCCTCCTACGAGCAGTACTTC.

The genes are TRBV29-1 and TRBJ1-5, with a tentative D call TRBD1 (5 bases). CDR1 and CDR2 (germline): SQVTM, ANQGSEA. CDR3 size: 14 residues. V dropped 3 bases and J dropped 6 bases, with 15 bases sitting between them. The DNA for the CDR3 is TGCAGCGTTGAGTCTCAAACCCAGGGTCAGCCCCAGCATTTT. Residues: CSVESQTQGQPQHF.

V and J are TRBV29-1 and TRBJ2-5, with D perhaps assigned TRBD1 or TRBD2 (5 bases each). Trimming stripped 7 bases from V and 7 bases from J, with 22 bases between. This CDR3 region has 14 residues. Germline V gene lookup returns CDR1 SQVTM and CDR2 ANQGSEA. The CDR3: CSGWGDGKPWTQYF. DNA for the CDR3: TGCAGCGGATGGGGCGACGGGAAACCGTGGACCCAGTACTTC.

The rearrangement joins TRBV18 to TRBJ2-3; D uncertain. V was clipped by 3 bases and J by 3 bases, with 7 bases between them. Germline-derived CDR1 and CDR2 are KGHSH and LQKENI. The CDR3 runs 13 residues. The CDR3 sequence: CASSPHPTDTQYF. Here the CDR3 DNA reads TGTGCCAGCTCACCCCACCCTACAGATACGCAGTATTTT. The complete variable domain, with remaining parts taken from reference TRBV18 and TRBJ2-3, reads NAGVMQNPRHLVRRRGQEARLRCSPMKGHSHVYWYRQLPEEGLKFMVYLQKENIIDESGMPKERFSAEFPKEGPSILRIQQVVRGDSAAYFCASSPHPTDTQYFGPGTRLTVL.

The chain uses TRBV5-1 and TRBJ1-1; TRBD1 might be the D (5 bases). Germline V CDR1 and CDR2: SGHRS, YFSETQ. This CDR3 has 13 residues. The V end was cut by 4 bases, the J end by 11 bases, with 18 bases between. The CDR3 here is CASSPTRSGTAFF. In DNA form, the CDR3 reads TGCGCCAGCAGCCCTACCAGATCCGGGACGGCTTTCTTT.

Points on this clone: This sample also contains other DNA sequences that code for the same CDR3. The chain recombines TRBV28 with TRBJ2-7, with D perhaps TRBD1 (6 bases). The V gene lost 5 bases and the J gene lost 4 bases, with 9 bases spanning the gap. CDR1 MDHEN and CDR2 SYDVKM come from the germline V gene. The CDR3 contains 12 residues. The CDR3 bases are TGTGCCAGCAGTGTACAGGGTTACGAGCAGTACTTC. It is translated as CASSVQGYEQYF.

A few counts support this clone. The rearrangement joins TRBV20-1 to TRBJ1-1; D is possibly TRBD1 (5 bases). The CDR3 is 11 residues long. V lost 7 bases and J 3 bases, leaving 9 bases between the germline ends. Germline CDR1 is DFQATT and CDR2 is SNEGSKA (reference sequence). CDR3 nucleotide sequence: TGCAGTGAGTCAGGGCACACTGAAGCTTTCTTT. Residues: CSESGHTEAFF.

V gene TRBV7-8 combines with J gene TRBJ2-5, with D perhaps matching TRBD2 (5 bases). The germline V gene has CDR1 SGHVS and CDR2 FQNEAQ. There are 16 residues in the CDR3. Trimming shortened V by 2 bases and J by 0 bases, and 13 bases separated the two germline ends. CDR3 in amino acids: CASSLRELLYQETQYF. The DNA of the CDR3 is TGTGCCAGCAGCTTAAGGGAGCTCCTGTACCAAGAGACCCAGTACTTC.